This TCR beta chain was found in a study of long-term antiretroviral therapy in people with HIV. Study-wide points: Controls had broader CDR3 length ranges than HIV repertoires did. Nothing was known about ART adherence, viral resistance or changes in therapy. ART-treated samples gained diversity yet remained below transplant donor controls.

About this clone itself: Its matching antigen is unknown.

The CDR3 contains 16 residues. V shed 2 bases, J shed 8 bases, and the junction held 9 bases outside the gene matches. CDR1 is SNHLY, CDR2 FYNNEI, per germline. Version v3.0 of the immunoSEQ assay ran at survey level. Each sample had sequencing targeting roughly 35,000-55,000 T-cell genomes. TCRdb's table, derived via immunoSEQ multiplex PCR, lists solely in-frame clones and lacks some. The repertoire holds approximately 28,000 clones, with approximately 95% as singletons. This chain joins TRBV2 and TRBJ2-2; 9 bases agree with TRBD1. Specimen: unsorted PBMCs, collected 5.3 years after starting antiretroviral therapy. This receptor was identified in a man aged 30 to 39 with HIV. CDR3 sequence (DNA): TGTGCCAGCAGTGAAACCTCCGGGACAGGGCGTGGGGAGCTGTTTTTT. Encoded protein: CASSETSGTGRGELFF.